This entry lists 23 T cell receptor beta chains sequenced from one sample in a study of blood T cell repertoires in COVID-19. Clones were read by immunoSEQ multiplex PCR, and TCRdb kept only the in-frame ones, dropping some. This table has approximately 100,000 clones, 65% to 75% appearing once. The specimen was peripheral blood. Every receptor here comes from a man of 80 years or more with acute or convalescent COVID-19.

The V call is TRBV27, the J call TRBJ2-5; 9 positions match TRBD2. V was pared by 7 bases and J by 7 bases, with 10 bases of the junction left unmatched. Germline CDR1 reads MNHEY; CDR2 reads SMNVEV (reference sequence). CDR3 length: 14 residues. The CDR3 nucleotides are TGTGCCAGCACCGAGCTAGCGGGATTGGGGACCCAGTACTTC. Translating it yields CASTELAGLGTQYF.

The chain carries TRBV3-1 (or the pseudogene TRBV3-2) and TRBJ2-2; D gene uncertain. The CDR3 consists of 15 residues. CDR1 LGHDT and CDR2 YNNKEL come from the germline V gene (reference sequence). V dropped 4 bases and J dropped 5 bases, with 14 bases sitting between them. The CDR3 DNA reads TGTGCCAGCAGCCCTCGGTTGAGTCCGACCGGGGAGCTGTTTTTT. Encoded protein: CASSPRLSPTGELFF.

The V and J genes are TRBV7-2 and TRBJ2-7, with a tentative D call TRBD2 (5 bases). CDR1 SGHTA and CDR2 FQGNSA come from the germline V gene. V lost 7 bases, J lost 6 bases, and 16 bases lay in between. CDR3 length equals 13 residues. CDR3 in DNA: TGTGCCAGCAATCCCGGGGAAGTCTCCGAGCAGTACTTC. Translated, it gives CASNPGEVSEQYF. The variable domain in full, completed from reference TRBV7-2 and TRBJ2-7, reads GAGVSQSPSNKVTEKGKDVELRCDPISGHTALYWYRQSLGQGLEFLIYFQGNSAPDKSGLPSDRFSAERTGGSVSTLTIQRTQQEDSAVYLCASNPGEVSEQYFGPGTRLTVT.

This clone occurred once. The chain has TRBV7-2 and TRBJ1-1; possibly TRBD1 for D (5 bases). V dropped 6 bases and J dropped 5 bases, with 13 bases sitting between them. Germline-derived CDR1 and CDR2 are SGHTA and FQGNSA. This CDR3 contains 13 residues. This chain's CDR3 is CASSSGFGTEAFF. CDR3 in DNA: TGTGCCAGCAGTTCAGGGTTCGGGACTGAAGCTTTCTTT.

This clone was counted only a few times. The chain combines TRBV13 with TRBJ2-7, with D possibly matching TRBD1 (5 bases). Between the trimmed V and J ends, which lost 3 bases and 3 bases, there was a span of 18 bases. The CDR3 totals 16 residues. Per germline, CDR1 PRHDT and CDR2 FYEKMQ (reference sequence). DNA of the CDR3: TGTGCCAGCAGCTTTTCCACCGGGCAGGACAACTACGAGCAGTACTTC. Its protein product is CASSFSTGQDNYEQYF.

The rearrangement joins TRBV6-5 to TRBJ1-5; 9 bases fit TRBD1. The trim removed 6 bases at V and 3 bases at J, leaving 6 bases unmatched. The CDR3 sequence is 15 residues long. Germline assignment: CDR1 MNHEY and CDR2 SVGAGI. CDR3 in amino acids: CASRTQGAPNQPQHF. CDR3 in DNA: TGTGCCAGCAGAACACAGGGGGCCCCCAATCAGCCCCAGCATTTT.

In DNA form, the CDR3 reads TGTGCCAGCTCAGCACAGGGGAGTCGGGAGGCGGAGACCCAGTACTTC. Amino acids: CASSAQGSREAETQYF. The chain carries TRBV18 and TRBJ2-5, with D tentatively TRBD1 or TRBD2 (7 bases each). The CDR3 spans 16 residues. Trimming cost V 5 bases and J 5 bases, with 21 bases left between them. The germline gives CDR1 KGHSH, CDR2 LQKENI.

The chain carries TRBV7-2 and TRBJ1-1; TRBD1 is a possible D gene (6 bases). The germline CDR1 and CDR2 sequences are SGHTA and FQGNSA. CDR3 length equals 15 residues. Trimming took 4 bases from V and 7 from J, leaving 19 bases between them. CDR3 bases: TGTGCCAGCAGCTGGAGATTGGCAGGGGCAGGTGAAGCTTTCTTT. This codes for CASSWRLAGAGEAFF.

The chain couples TRBV7-3 to TRBJ2-3, with 8 bases identical to TRBD2. V shed 5 bases and J 5 bases; nucleotides not matched to a gene: 12. The CDR3 is 16 residues long. CDR1 and CDR2 (germline): SGHTA, FQGTGA. The CDR3 loop reads CASSPPRGSGRDTQYF. For the CDR3, the DNA is TGTGCCAGCAGCCCCCCTCGGGGGAGCGGGAGAGATACGCAGTATTTT.

The V and J genes are TRBV28 and TRBJ1-5, with TRBD1 as a possible D gene (6 bases). Trimming cost V 2 bases and J 4 bases, with 12 bases left between them. The CDR3 is 15 residues long. In germline, CDR1 is MDHEN, CDR2 SYDVKM. The chain's CDR3 is CASSLPTGNNQPQHF. CDR3 DNA: TGTGCCAGCAGTTTACCAACAGGGAATAATCAGCCCCAGCATTTT. Full variable domain (rest looked up from reference TRBV28 and TRBJ1-5): DVKVTQSSRYLVKRTGEKVFLECVQDMDHENMFWYRQDPGLGLRLIYFSYDVKMKEKGDIPEGYSVSREKKERFSLILESASTNQTSMYLCASSLPTGNNQPQHFGDGTRLSIL.

The chain carries TRBV5-1 and TRBJ2-7; the D gene is possibly TRBD1 (5 bases). Germline assignment: CDR1 SGHRS and CDR2 YFSETQ. V was clipped by 0 bases and J by 3 bases, with 7 bases between them. The CDR3 runs 13 residues. CDR3: CASSLGRDYEQYF. In DNA form, the CDR3 reads TGCGCCAGCAGCTTGGGCAGGGACTACGAGCAGTACTTC.

CDR3 nucleotide sequence: TGTGCCAGTAGTCACAGGGGTTATATGAACACTGAAGCTTTCTTT. Its translation: CASSHRGYMNTEAFF. The gene calls are TRBV19 and TRBJ1-1; 7 nucleotides align to TRBD1. The CDR3 is 15 amino acids. J was trimmed by 0 bases and V by 5 bases; bases with no gene match: 6. Germline CDR1 and CDR2: LNHDA and SQIVND (reference sequence).

This clone was counted between two and nine times. The rearrangement links TRBV7-3 to TRBJ1-1; 7 bases agree with TRBD1. This CDR3 has 13 residues. V trimming: 2 bases; J trimming: 11 bases; junction bases outside the gene matches: 8. CDR1 and CDR2 from the germline V gene are SGHTA and FQGTGA. CDR3 region: CASSLRRDSAAFF. DNA for the CDR3: TGTGCCAGCAGCTTACGCCGGGACAGTGCGGCTTTCTTT.

The chain links TRBV7-6 to TRBJ2-7; TRBD1 is a possible D gene (6 bases). In germline, CDR1 is SGHVS, CDR2 FNYEAQ. Trimming removed 4 bases from V and 2 bases from J, with 18 bases in between. The CDR3 runs to 16 residues. Here the CDR3 DNA reads TGTGCCAGCAGCTCCTCGGGACATAGAGGGACCTACGAGCAGTACTTC. Encoded protein: CASSSSGHRGTYEQYF.

This clone was observed a single time. V gene TRBV4-1 combines with J gene TRBJ2-5; 7 nucleotides align to TRBD1. The CDR3 is 16 amino acids. The V and J ends lost 4 bases and 1 base, in that order; junction bases with no gene match: 9. The germline V gene has CDR1 MGHRA and CDR2 YSYEKL. The CDR3 region is CASSPVFGTVQETQYF. The CDR3 region has the DNA TGCGCCAGCAGCCCCGTCTTCGGGACAGTCCAAGAGACCCAGTACTTC.

The J gene is TRBJ1-2, the V gene TRBV10-1; 9 nucleotides match TRBD1. The CDR3 runs to 16 residues. From germline, CDR1 is WNHNN and CDR2 SYGVQD (reference sequence). Unmatched junction bases numbered 9, after V lost 7 bases and J lost 0 bases. The CDR3 region is CASTPGQGAPNYGYTF. In nucleotides, the CDR3 is TGCGCCAGCACCCCGGGACAGGGCGCCCCTAACTATGGCTACACCTTC.

J is TRBJ2-5 and V is TRBV28; a weak D match, TRBD2 (5 bases). The CDR3 covers 15 residues. Germline CDR1 is MDHEN and CDR2 is SYDVKM. Between the trimmed V and J ends, which lost 5 bases and 3 bases, there was a span of 16 bases. The CDR3 DNA reads TGTGCCAGCAGTGTGACCCGGGAACAGAAAGAGACCCAGTACTTC. This sequence encodes CASSVTREQKETQYF.

The chain couples TRBV20-1 to TRBJ2-3, with a possible D match to TRBD1 (7 bases). Germline loops: CDR1 DFQATT, CDR2 SNEGSKA (reference sequence). The ends were cut back, 3 bases at V and 11 bases at J, with 12 bases in the middle. The CDR3 is 11 residues long. The CDR3 DNA reads as TGCAGTGCTAGCCTCCAGGGGGGGCAGTATTTT. It translates to CSASLQGGQYF.

There are a few counts of this clone. V gene TRBV2 combines with J gene TRBJ2-7; 13 bases are a match to TRBD2. The CDR3 has 16 amino acids. Trimming removed 6 bases from V and 6 bases from J; junction bases left unmatched: 11. Germline CDR1 is SNHLY and CDR2 is FYNNEI. The CDR3 coding sequence is TGTGCCAGCAGGGGGGGACTAGCGGGGAGGGCCCCCGAGCAGTACTTC. It codes for CASRGGLAGRAPEQYF.

Written as DNA, the CDR3 is TGTGCCAGCAGCCCCCACCCGGGGGGCCGTAGCACAATGCAGTTCTTC. Its protein product is CASSPHPGGRSTMQFF. The chain combines TRBV6-2 or TRBV6-3 with TRBJ2-1; D might be TRBD2 (7 bases). V shed 6 bases and J shed 12 bases, with 27 bases lying between them. The germline gives CDR1 MNHEY, CDR2 SVGEGT. CDR3 length equals 16 residues.

The chain carries TRBV6-2 or TRBV6-3 and TRBJ1-5, with 8 bases matching TRBD1. Germline lookup yields CDR1 MNHEY and CDR2 SVGEGT. The V gene end was trimmed by 2 bases and the J gene end by 4 bases; junction bases not matched to a gene: 4. The CDR3 runs 15 residues. CDR3 protein: CASSYLQGVNQPQHF. CDR3 nucleotide sequence: TGTGCCAGCAGTTACCTACAGGGGGTAAATCAGCCCCAGCATTTT.

The chain carries TRBV18 and TRBJ1-5; D unresolved. This CDR3 region has 14 residues. Per the germline V gene, CDR1 is KGHSH and CDR2 is LQKENI. With 2 bases removed from V and 0 bases from J, the gap between germline ends came to 5 bases. The CDR3 region has the DNA TGTGCCAGCTCACCAGCAGATAGCAATCAGCCCCAGCATTTT. Its translation is CASSPADSNQPQHF.

The chain joins TRBV15 to TRBJ2-7; D possibly corresponds to TRBD2 (5 bases). Per the germline V gene, CDR1 is LNHNV and CDR2 is YYDKDF (reference sequence). The CDR3 is 18 residues long. Trimming took 4 bases from V and 0 from J, leaving 22 bases between them. In nucleotides, the CDR3 is TGTGCCACCAGCACTGTTTCGGGCGGTTCGAGGGTCTCCTACGAGCAGTACTTC. Translation: CATSTVSGGSRVSYEQYF.